These 9 T cell receptor beta chains came from one sample sequenced in a study of T cell responses to AZD1222 COVID-19 vaccine. Sequenced by immunoSEQ multiplex PCR; TCRdb stores in-frame clones only, minus some. Seen here are more than 60,000 clones, roughly four fifths observed once, and the top ten hold approximately 1.2%. The sample in question was peripheral blood, obtained 28 days after the second AZD1222 dose. The receptors were gathered from an adult who received the AZD1222 COVID-19 vaccine.

As concerns this clone: This sample also contains other DNA sequences that code for the same CDR3. The chain has TRBV3-1 (or the pseudogene TRBV3-2) and TRBJ2-5; possibly TRBD1 for D (5 bases). Germline CDR1 and CDR2: LGHDT and YNNKEL (reference sequence). V lost 5 bases, J lost 1 base, and 8 bases lay in between. CDR3 length: 13 amino acids. Here the CDR3 reads CASSLRGQETQYF. The DNA of the CDR3 is TGTGCCAGCAGCTTAAGGGGCCAAGAGACCCAGTACTTC.

The rearrangement uses TRBV11-3 and TRBJ2-1, with D possibly being TRBD2 (7 bases). Germline CDR1 SGHNT, CDR2 YENEEA. V was pared by 5 bases and J by 3 bases, with 14 bases between. This CDR3 spans 15 amino acids. CDR3 nucleotides: TGTGCCAGCAGCCCCGGACTAGGGGGCTACAATGAGCAGTTCTTC. As protein: CASSPGLGGYNEQFF.

V gene TRBV6-5 combines with J gene TRBJ1-1; 8 positions match TRBD1. Germline V gene sequence: CDR1 MNHEY, CDR2 SVGAGI. CDR3 size: 16 residues. J was trimmed by 5 bases and V by 0 bases; bases with no gene match: 8. The CDR3 DNA reads as TGTGCCAGCAGTTACTCGTACCAGGGGGCGCGGACTGAAGCTTTCTTT. This encodes CASSYSYQGARTEAFF.

The chain carries TRBV7-9 and TRBJ1-2; 10 bases align to TRBD1. CDR1 is SEHNR, CDR2 FQNEAQ, per germline (reference sequence). V trimming: 5 bases; J trimming: 2 bases; junction bases outside the gene matches: 5. The CDR3 totals 15 residues. The CDR3 is CASSLGQGGNYGYTF. The DNA for the CDR3 is TGTGCCAGCAGCCTCGGACAGGGGGGCAACTATGGCTACACCTTC.

V is TRBV5-4 and J is TRBJ2-3, with TRBD2 matching 7 bases. J lost 2 bases, V lost 10 bases, and 7 bases had no gene match. This CDR3 spans 13 amino acids. Germline CDR1 is SGHNT and CDR2 is YYREEE (reference sequence). The DNA for the CDR3 is TGTGCCCCAGGGACTATAAACACAGATACGCAGTATTTT. It specifies CAPGTINTDTQYF.

The chain employs TRBV7-9 and TRBJ2-1; maybe TRBD1 (5 bases). The CDR3 spans 15 residues. Trimming removed 5 bases at V and 9 bases at J, with 20 bases between. Germline values: CDR1 SEHNR, CDR2 FQNEAQ (reference sequence). The CDR3 nucleotides are TGTGCCAGCAGCCCACCCTCACCCACCCAGGGTGAGCAGTTCTTC. This encodes CASSPPSPTQGEQFF.

The chain employs TRBV4-2 and TRBJ2-2, with D perhaps assigned TRBD1 or TRBD2 (5 bases each). The germline gives CDR1 LGHNA, CDR2 YNFKEQ. The CDR3 loop spans 17 amino acids. Trimming cost V 3 bases and J 6 bases, with 20 bases left between them. The CDR3 is CASSHSPVGSGPGELFF. The CDR3 DNA sequence: TGTGCCAGCAGCCATTCCCCGGTCGGCTCGGGGCCCGGGGAGCTGTTTTTT.

This chain joins TRBV7-2 and TRBJ2-7; 8 bases match TRBD2. Germline lookup yields CDR1 SGHTA and CDR2 FQGNSA. Unmatched junction bases numbered 1, after V lost 1 base and J lost 5 bases. The CDR3 sequence is 13 residues long. CDR3 protein: CASSLVAGHEQYF. The CDR3, as DNA: TGTGCCAGCAGCTTAGTAGCGGGACACGAGCAGTACTTC.

This clone is termed medium-sized (0.01 to 0.1%). The chain is built from TRBV11-2 and TRBJ2-7; no clear D. Germline assignment: CDR1 SGHAT and CDR2 FQNNGV. The CDR3 spans 12 residues. V shed 5 bases and J shed 7 bases, with 12 bases lying between them. The CDR3 spells CASSPTGREQYF. The CDR3 nucleotides are TGTGCCAGCAGCCCGACCGGGCGGGAGCAGTACTTC.